Sequencing of this TCR beta chain was carried out in a study of liver allograft versus peripheral blood T cells. For the study at large: Peripheral blood of the recipients supplied T cell receptor repertoires that were compared with those in transplanted livers. General study results and limits: Repertoires of T cell receptors in liver allografts reportedly differed from peripheral blood repertoires.

Of note for this clonotype: Its cognate antigen is unknown.

TCRdb re-analysed the reads in MiXCR, keeping a single row per CDR3 protein. Of about 12,000 distinct CDR3 sequences listed, 25% to 35% were seen once; the top ten hold 2% to 2.5%. The CDR3 runs to 16 residues. Germline CDR1 reads LGHNT; CDR2 reads FRNRAP. The germline V and J ends were trimmed by 6 bases and 5 bases, with 20 bases remaining between them. This sequence joins TRBV12-5 and TRBJ1-5; tentative D call: TRBD1 (5 bases). This clonotype originated in a human patient who had a liver transplant. Some of the T cells may derive from the graft donor. For the CDR3, the DNA is TGTGCTAGTGGCCCGCCCGGGGCCACCATCCATCAGCCCCAGCATTTT. Translation: CASGPPGATIHQPQHF.